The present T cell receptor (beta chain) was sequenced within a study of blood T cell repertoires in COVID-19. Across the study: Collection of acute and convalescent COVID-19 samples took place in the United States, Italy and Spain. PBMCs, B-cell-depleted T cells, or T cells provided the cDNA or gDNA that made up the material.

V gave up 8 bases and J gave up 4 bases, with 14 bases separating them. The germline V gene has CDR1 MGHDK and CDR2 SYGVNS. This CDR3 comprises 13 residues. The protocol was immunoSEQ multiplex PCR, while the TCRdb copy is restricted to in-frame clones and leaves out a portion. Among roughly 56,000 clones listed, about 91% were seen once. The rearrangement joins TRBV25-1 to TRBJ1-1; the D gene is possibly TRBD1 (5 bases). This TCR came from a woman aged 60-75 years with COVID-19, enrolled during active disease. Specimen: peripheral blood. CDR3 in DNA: TGTGCCAGCGTTTTGGGGGGAGGCACTGAAGCTTTCTTT. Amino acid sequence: CASVLGGGTEAFF.